Listed below are T cell receptor beta chains from one sample, sequenced in a study of cytomegalovirus exposure and HLA in healthy donors. Profiled with immunoSEQ multiplex PCR; TCRdb holds only in-frame clones, not every one. Found here are roughly 100,000 clones, about 83% of them singletons; the top ten hold roughly 3.5%. The sequencing input was PBMCs. All receptors come from a female donor in good health and CMV-seropositive. Both conserved end residues are trimmed from each CDR3. Fields, in order: V gene, J gene, CDR3 protein.

v_gene: TRBV25-1
j_gene: TRBJ1-1
CDR3aa: ASSVDRVMNTEAF

v_gene: TRBV4-2
j_gene: TRBJ1-1
CDR3aa: ASSQGVRLLNTEAF

v_gene: TRBV7-8
j_gene: TRBJ1-5
CDR3aa: ASGQYNQPQH

v_gene: TRBV7-6
j_gene: TRBJ2-7
CDR3aa: ASSSKPGLVVSYEQY

v_gene: TRBV9
j_gene: TRBJ2-7
CDR3aa: ASSVQGIPYEQY

v_gene: TRBV30
j_gene: TRBJ2-2
CDR3aa: AWELAPTPNTGELF

v_gene: TRBV5-1
j_gene: TRBJ2-2
CDR3aa: ASSHPGLAGGDLNTGELF

v_gene: TRBV30
j_gene: TRBJ1-5
CDR3aa: AWGRGGWDQPQH

v_gene: TRBV2
j_gene: TRBJ2-7
CDR3aa: ASRRAGPATCEQY

v_gene: TRBV28
j_gene: TRBJ1-1
CDR3aa: ASSQIMNTEAF

v_gene: TRBV28
j_gene: TRBJ2-6
CDR3aa: ASSRDRGTGANVLT

v_gene: TRBV2
j_gene: TRBJ2-7
CDR3aa: ASSVDRGLDEQY

v_gene: TRBV13
j_gene: TRBJ1-4
CDR3aa: ASSPRGEPNNEKLF

v_gene: TRBV7-2
j_gene: TRBJ2-7
CDR3aa: ASSFRRAYEQY

v_gene: TRBV7-8
j_gene: TRBJ1-1
CDR3aa: ASSPTSRGLAF

v_gene: TRBV9
j_gene: TRBJ2-7
CDR3aa: ASSPRDKSSYEQY

v_gene: TRBV5-1
j_gene: TRBJ1-1
CDR3aa: ASSGTGASNTEAF

v_gene: TRBV28
j_gene: TRBJ1-2
CDR3aa: ASSTTGVDALNYGYT

v_gene: TRBV7-9
j_gene: TRBJ2-5
CDR3aa: ASSLSRLAGEETQY

v_gene: TRBV27
j_gene: TRBJ2-7
CDR3aa: ASSPSRTALSSYEQY

v_gene: TRBV7-3
j_gene: TRBJ2-3
CDR3aa: ASSKGTSGSTDTQY

v_gene: TRBV19
j_gene: TRBJ2-3
CDR3aa: ASSIRGGYSSTDTQY

v_gene: TRBV14
j_gene: TRBJ2-3
CDR3aa: ASSQDGAGQGTDTQY

v_gene: TRBV5-4
j_gene: TRBJ1-4
CDR3aa: ASSFHSNEKLF

v_gene: TRBV7-7
j_gene: TRBJ2-1
CDR3aa: ASSLSYGYNEQF

v_gene: TRBV27
j_gene: TRBJ2-1
CDR3aa: ASSLRTSGRQWGSYNEQF

v_gene: TRBV6-6
j_gene: TRBJ1-5
CDR3aa: ASSYDRYNQPQH

v_gene: TRBV28
j_gene: TRBJ2-3
CDR3aa: ASRHGTVPPQDTQY

v_gene: TRBV19
j_gene: TRBJ2-3
CDR3aa: ASSVETSGTDTQY

v_gene: TRBV12-5
j_gene: TRBJ2-5
CDR3aa: ASGLSGPGVETQY

v_gene: TRBV4-1
j_gene: TRBJ2-7
CDR3aa: ASSVTSGGGEQY

v_gene: TRBV7-9
j_gene: TRBJ2-2
CDR3aa: ASSFEFGLSNTGELF

v_gene: TRBV2
j_gene: TRBJ2-1
CDR3aa: ASSAWEGLPFSYNEQF

v_gene: TRBV4-1
j_gene: TRBJ1-1
CDR3aa: ASSQEMGQLNTEAF

v_gene: TRBV10-3
j_gene: TRBJ1-1
CDR3aa: AISESGRGGDTEAF

v_gene: TRBV5-1
j_gene: TRBJ2-5
CDR3aa: ASSDRQAQETQY

v_gene: TRBV29-1
j_gene: TRBJ2-7
CDR3aa: SVETLAGAGGYEQY

v_gene: TRBV2
j_gene: TRBJ2-7
CDR3aa: ASRKTGTGGLVTYEQY

v_gene: TRBV15
j_gene: TRBJ1-2
CDR3aa: ATSRGGQGAGYT

v_gene: TRBV28
j_gene: TRBJ1-1
CDR3aa: ASSSGSTEAF

v_gene: TRBV6-1
j_gene: TRBJ1-2
CDR3aa: ASSVEGIYGYT

v_gene: TRBV5-6
j_gene: TRBJ2-1
CDR3aa: ASSLLAGGGKNEQF

v_gene: TRBV12-5
j_gene: TRBJ2-1
CDR3aa: ASGLGLAGGNEQF

v_gene: TRBV6-5
j_gene: TRBJ1-4
CDR3aa: ASSYEGQGFEKLF

v_gene: TRBV5-4
j_gene: TRBJ2-5
CDR3aa: ASSLVAAQETQY

v_gene: TRBV2
j_gene: TRBJ1-1
CDR3aa: ASTPSEGNTEAF

v_gene: TRBV30
j_gene: TRBJ1-1
CDR3aa: AWSVGGGTEAF

v_gene: TRBV7-9
j_gene: TRBJ1-5
CDR3aa: ASSPENQPQH

v_gene: TRBV7-9
j_gene: TRBJ2-1
CDR3aa: ATIQGAGSYNEQF

v_gene: TRBV6-1
j_gene: TRBJ2-2
CDR3aa: ASDETGGLTGELF

v_gene: TRBV2
j_gene: TRBJ2-7
CDR3aa: ASTWTVYEQY

v_gene: TRBV7-3
j_gene: TRBJ2-5
CDR3aa: ASSLGQGAYETQY

v_gene: TRBV13
j_gene: TRBJ2-5
CDR3aa: ASSATGEGQETQY

v_gene: TRBV6-5
j_gene: TRBJ1-1
CDR3aa: ASGVFGVLNTEAF

v_gene: TRBV11-2
j_gene: TRBJ2-7
CDR3aa: ASSHGRLARKNYEQY

v_gene: TRBV5-6
j_gene: TRBJ2-7
CDR3aa: ASSLGGGSYEQY

v_gene: TRBV19
j_gene: TRBJ1-2
CDR3aa: ASSGGSSWGYGYT

v_gene: TRBV6-5
j_gene: TRBJ2-5
CDR3aa: ASNSDSQETQY

v_gene: TRBV2
j_gene: TRBJ1-2
CDR3aa: ASSVGIRGGLYGYT

v_gene: TRBV5-5
j_gene: TRBJ1-2
CDR3aa: ASSLHPDNLNYGYT